This section outlines one TCR beta chain sequence together with its context. Profiled with immunoSEQ multiplex PCR; TCRdb holds only in-frame clones, not every one. Among just over 95,000 clones listed, just over 90% were seen once. The record originates from a study of blood T cell repertoires in COVID-19. The germline V gene encodes CDR1 MNHNS and CDR2 SASEGT. This CDR3 contains 20 residues. J was trimmed by 3 bases and V by 4 bases; bases with no gene match: 17. The chain is built from TRBV6-1 and TRBJ1-5, with 11 positions matching TRBD1. This sequence originates from a man aged 60 to 75 with acute or convalescent COVID-19. Sequences were obtained from peripheral blood. CDR3 in amino acids: CASSARSGQGVRFVNQPQHF. Written as DNA, the CDR3 is TGTGCCAGCAGTGCGCGGTCGGGACAGGGGGTCCGGTTTGTCAATCAGCCCCAGCATTTT.